This T cell receptor (beta chain) was documented in a study of cytomegalovirus exposure and HLA in healthy donors. The study, taken as a whole, reports: Reported results showed that the classifier diagnosed cytomegalovirus status with high specificity and sensitivity. DRB1 had the most TCR associations and HLA-C the fewest, a later analysis found, with rates varying by HLA locus. Specificity for CMV antigens was confirmed in vitro for a few of the CMV-associated chains.

Use of 60 Vbeta and 13 Jbeta primers characterized the PCR. Repertoires were generated with immunoSEQ multiplex PCR, while TCRdb's copy carries only in-frame clones and drops some. This table has about 150,000 clones, 84% appearing once. With respect to this clone: Its specificity is not known.

This CDR3 contains 11 residues. The V gene lost 6 bases and the J gene lost 9 bases, with 12 bases spanning the gap. Germline CDR1 reads DFQATT; CDR2 reads SNEGSKA (reference sequence). This chain links TRBV20-1 with TRBJ2-1; D might be TRBD2 (5 bases). The TCR sequence derives from a boy between 2 and 10 years old in good health and CMV-seronegative. The sample consisted of PBMCs. Here the CDR3 reads CSARADSEQFF. CDR3 bases: TGCAGTGCGCGGGCGGACTCTGAGCAGTTCTTC.